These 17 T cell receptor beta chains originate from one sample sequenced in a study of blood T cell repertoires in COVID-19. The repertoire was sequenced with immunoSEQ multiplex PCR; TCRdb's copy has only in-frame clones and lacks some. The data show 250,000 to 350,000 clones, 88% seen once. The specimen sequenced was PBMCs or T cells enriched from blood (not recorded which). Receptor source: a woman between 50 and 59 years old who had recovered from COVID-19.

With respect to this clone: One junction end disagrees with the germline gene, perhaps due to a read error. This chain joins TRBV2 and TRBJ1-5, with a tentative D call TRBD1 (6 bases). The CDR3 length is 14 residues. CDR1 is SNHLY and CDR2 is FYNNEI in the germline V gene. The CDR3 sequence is CASSRRGGNRPQHF. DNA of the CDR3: TGTGCCAGCAGTCGCAGGGGTGGGAATCGGCCCCAGCATTTT.

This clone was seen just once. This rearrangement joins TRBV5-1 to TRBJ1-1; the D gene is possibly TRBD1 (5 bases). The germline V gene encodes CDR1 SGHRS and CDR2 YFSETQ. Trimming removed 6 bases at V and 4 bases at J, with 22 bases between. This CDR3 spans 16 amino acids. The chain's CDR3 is CASTTVGGGLSTEAFF. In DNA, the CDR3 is TGCGCCAGCACCACAGTGGGGGGGGGTCTAAGCACTGAAGCTTTCTTT.

The DNA of the CDR3 is TGCAGTGCTAGTGATCCGGGACTAGCGGGAAGGGAGCAGTTCTTC. Residues: CSASDPGLAGREQFF. The chain is built from TRBV20-1 and TRBJ2-1; 13 bases are shared with TRBD2. Germline V gives CDR1 DFQATT, CDR2 SNEGSKA (reference sequence). The CDR3 spans 15 residues. V shed 3 bases, J shed 10 bases, and the junction held 9 bases outside the gene matches.

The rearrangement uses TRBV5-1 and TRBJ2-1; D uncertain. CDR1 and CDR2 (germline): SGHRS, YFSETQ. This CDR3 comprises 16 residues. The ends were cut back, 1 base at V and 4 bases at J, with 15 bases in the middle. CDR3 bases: TGCGCCAGCAGCTTGTGGCAGGCCAATGTATACAATGAGCAGTTCTTC. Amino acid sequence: CASSLWQANVYNEQFF.

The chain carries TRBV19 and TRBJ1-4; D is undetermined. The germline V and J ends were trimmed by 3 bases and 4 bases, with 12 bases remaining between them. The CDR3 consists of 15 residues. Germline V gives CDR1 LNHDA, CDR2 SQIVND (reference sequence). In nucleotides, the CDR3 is TGTGCCAGTAGTATGATGGCAGGAGGTAATGAAAAACTGTTTTTT. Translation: CASSMMAGGNEKLFF.

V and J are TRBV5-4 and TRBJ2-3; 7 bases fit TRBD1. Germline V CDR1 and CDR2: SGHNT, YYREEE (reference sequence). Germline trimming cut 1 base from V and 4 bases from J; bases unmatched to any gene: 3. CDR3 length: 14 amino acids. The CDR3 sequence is CASSLNRGADTQYF. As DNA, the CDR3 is TGTGCCAGCAGCTTGAACAGGGGTGCAGATACGCAGTATTTT.

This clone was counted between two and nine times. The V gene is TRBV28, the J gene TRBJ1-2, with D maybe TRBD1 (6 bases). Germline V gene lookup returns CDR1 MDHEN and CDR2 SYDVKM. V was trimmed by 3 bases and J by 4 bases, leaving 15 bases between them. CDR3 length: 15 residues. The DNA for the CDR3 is TGTGCCAGCAGTTTTTCCAGGGGTCCTTCCTATGGCTACACCTTC. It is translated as CASSFSRGPSYGYTF.

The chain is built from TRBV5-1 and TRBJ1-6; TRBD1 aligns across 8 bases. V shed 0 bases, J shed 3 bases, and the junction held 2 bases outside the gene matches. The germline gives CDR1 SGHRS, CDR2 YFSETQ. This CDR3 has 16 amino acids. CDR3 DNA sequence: TGCGCCAGCAGCTTGGACGGACAGGGCTATAATTCACCCCTCCACTTT. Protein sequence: CASSLDGQGYNSPLHF.

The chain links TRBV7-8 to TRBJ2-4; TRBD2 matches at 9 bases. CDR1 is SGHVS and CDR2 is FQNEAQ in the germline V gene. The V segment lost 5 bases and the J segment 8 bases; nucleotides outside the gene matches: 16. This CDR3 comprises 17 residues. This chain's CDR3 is CASSLQTSGDFWDIQYF. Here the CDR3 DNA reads TGTGCCAGCAGCCTCCAGACTAGCGGTGATTTTTGGGACATTCAGTACTTC.

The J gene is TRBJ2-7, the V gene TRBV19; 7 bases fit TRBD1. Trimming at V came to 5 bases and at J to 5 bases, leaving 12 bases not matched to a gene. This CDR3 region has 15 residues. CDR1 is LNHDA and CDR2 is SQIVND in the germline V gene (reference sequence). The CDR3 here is CASSLDRIPPHEQYF. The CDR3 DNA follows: TGTGCCAGTAGTTTGGACAGGATACCTCCCCACGAGCAGTACTTC. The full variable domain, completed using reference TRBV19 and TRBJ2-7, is DGGITQSPKYLFRKEGQNVTLSCEQNLNHDAMYWYRQDPGQGLRLIYYSQIVNDFQKGDIAEGYSVSREKKESFPLTVTSAQKNPTAFYLCASSLDRIPPHEQYFGPGTRLTVT.

The CDR3, as DNA: TGTGCCACCAGCAGAGATCCGGGGAGCCTGAACACTGAAGCTTTCTTT. This gives the protein CATSRDPGSLNTEAFF. The chain has TRBV15 and TRBJ1-1; D unresolved. V lost 0 bases and J 0 bases, leaving 11 bases between the germline ends. The CDR3 consists of 16 residues. CDR1 is LNHNV, CDR2 YYDKDF, per germline (reference sequence).

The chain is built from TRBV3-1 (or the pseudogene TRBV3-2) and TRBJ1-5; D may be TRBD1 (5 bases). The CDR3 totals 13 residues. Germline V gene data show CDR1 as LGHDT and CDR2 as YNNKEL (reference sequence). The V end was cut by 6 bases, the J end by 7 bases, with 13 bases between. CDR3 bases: TGTGCCAGCAGTAGGGGTCTACGACAGCCCCAGCATTTT. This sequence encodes CASSRGLRQPQHF.

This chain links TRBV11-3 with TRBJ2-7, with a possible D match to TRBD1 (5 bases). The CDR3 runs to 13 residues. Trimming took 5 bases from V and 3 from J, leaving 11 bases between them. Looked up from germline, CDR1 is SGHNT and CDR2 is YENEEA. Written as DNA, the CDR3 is TGTGCCAGCAGCAAAGGACAAGTCTACGAGCAGTACTTC. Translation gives CASSKGQVYEQYF.

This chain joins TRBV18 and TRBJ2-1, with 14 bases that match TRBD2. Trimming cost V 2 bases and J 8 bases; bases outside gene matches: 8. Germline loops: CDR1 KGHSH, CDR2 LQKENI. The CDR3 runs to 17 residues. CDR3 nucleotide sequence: TGTGCCAGCTCACCATTGACTAGCGGGAGGGCCGGGGATGAGCAGTTCTTC. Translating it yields CASSPLTSGRAGDEQFF.

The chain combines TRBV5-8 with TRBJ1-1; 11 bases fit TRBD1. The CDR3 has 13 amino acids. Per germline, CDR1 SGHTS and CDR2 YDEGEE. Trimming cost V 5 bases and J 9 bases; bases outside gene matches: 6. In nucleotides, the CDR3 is TGTGCCAGCAGTCATGGACAGGGGGCAAAAGCTTTCTTT. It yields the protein CASSHGQGAKAFF.

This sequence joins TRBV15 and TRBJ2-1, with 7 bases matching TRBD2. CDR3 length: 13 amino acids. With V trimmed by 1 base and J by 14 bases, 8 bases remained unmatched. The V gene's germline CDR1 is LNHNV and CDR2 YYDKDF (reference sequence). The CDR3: CATSRGPAGDKFF. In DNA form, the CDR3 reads TGTGCCACCAGCAGAGGGCCGGCGGGAGATAAGTTCTTC.

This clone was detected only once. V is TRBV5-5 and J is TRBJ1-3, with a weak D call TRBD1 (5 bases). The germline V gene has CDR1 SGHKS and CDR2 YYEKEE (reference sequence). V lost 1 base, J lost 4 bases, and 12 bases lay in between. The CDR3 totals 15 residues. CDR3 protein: CASSLTETVGNTIYF. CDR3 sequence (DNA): TGTGCCAGCAGCTTGACGGAGACAGTCGGAAACACCATATATTTT.